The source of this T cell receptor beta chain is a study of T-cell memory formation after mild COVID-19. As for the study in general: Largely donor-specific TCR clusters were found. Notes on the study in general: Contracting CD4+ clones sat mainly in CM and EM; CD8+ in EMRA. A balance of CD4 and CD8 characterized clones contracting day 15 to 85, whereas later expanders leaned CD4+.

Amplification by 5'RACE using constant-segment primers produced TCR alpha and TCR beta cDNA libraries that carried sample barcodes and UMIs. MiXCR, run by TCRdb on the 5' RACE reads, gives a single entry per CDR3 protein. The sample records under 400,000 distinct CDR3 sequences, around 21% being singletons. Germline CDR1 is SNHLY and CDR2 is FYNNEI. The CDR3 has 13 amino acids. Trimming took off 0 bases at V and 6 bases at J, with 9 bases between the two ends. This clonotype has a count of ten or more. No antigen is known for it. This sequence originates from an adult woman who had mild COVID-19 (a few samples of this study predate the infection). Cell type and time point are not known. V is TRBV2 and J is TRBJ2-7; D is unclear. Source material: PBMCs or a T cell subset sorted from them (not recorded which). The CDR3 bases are TGTGCCAGCAGTGAAGCGGCCGCTCTCGAGCAGTACTTC. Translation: CASSEAAALEQYF.